Below, one T cell receptor beta chain is given with its context. Seattle researchers signed up patients amid active infection and tracked them longitudinally. This sample was included in a study of blood T cell repertoires in COVID-19. Study as a whole: The study drew acute and convalescent COVID-19 samples from the United States, Italy and Spain. Nucleic acid was either cDNA or gDNA, and it came from T cells, B-cell-depleted T cells, or PBMCs.

Trimming removed 0 bases from V and 6 bases from J; junction bases left unmatched: 6. This CDR3 is 15 amino acids long. CDR1 is SGHTA and CDR2 is FQGNSA in the germline V gene. The table came from immunoSEQ multiplex PCR; TCRdb's copy has only in-frame clones and leaves some out. This sample carries 250,000 to 300,000 clones, about 87% of them seen once, and the ten largest clones take over 4%. The TCR comes from a woman aged 55 to 70 with COVID-19, enrolled during active disease. This sequence joins TRBV7-2 and TRBJ2-7; the match to TRBD1 covers 9 bases. Sequencing input: peripheral blood. CDR3 nucleotides: TGTGCCAGCAGCTTAGCACAGGGGGCGGCGGTCGAGCAGTACTTC. Residues: CASSLAQGAAVEQYF. The variable domain in full, with the rest retrieved from reference TRBV7-2 and TRBJ2-7, is GAGVSQSPSNKVTEKGKDVELRCDPISGHTALYWYRQSLGQGLEFLIYFQGNSAPDKSGLPSDRFSAERTGGSVSTLTIQRTQQEDSAVYLCASSLAQGAAVEQYFGPGTRLTVT.